This is a list of T cell receptor beta chains from one sample in a study of T cell responses to AZD1222 COVID-19 vaccine. The protocol was immunoSEQ multiplex PCR, while the TCRdb copy is restricted to in-frame clones and leaves out a portion. The sample consists of roughly 120,000 clones, less than 90% of them appearing once. Specimen: peripheral blood, collected on day 0 of AZD1222 vaccination. These receptors were obtained from an adult in good health. The CDR3 runs from the conserved cysteine through the conserved F or W. D genes are given only for firm matches. The size entry is marked missing in some rows and otherwise reads once, few, many or a size class.

NA | TRBJ1-3 | TRBV3-1/TRBV3-2 | once | CASSPRPSSGNTIYF | TGTGCCAGCAGCCCCCGGCCAAGCTCTGGAAACACCATATATTTT
NA | TRBJ1-1 | TRBV25-1 | NA | CASSQGQIEAFF | TGTGCCAGCAGTCAGGGGCAGATTGAAGCTTTCTTT
NA | TRBJ1-4 | TRBV7-6 | NA | CASSLYGQRNEKLFF | TGTGCCAGCAGCTTATACGGACAGCGGAATGAAAAACTGTTTTTT
TRBD1 | TRBJ2-7 | TRBV9 | NA | CASSVEGRGNYEQYF | TGTGCCAGCAGCGTAGAGGGCAGGGGGAACTACGAGCAGTACTTC
NA | TRBJ1-1 | TRBV7-9 | NA | CASSLLGTEAFF | TGTGCCAGCAGCTTGCTGGGTACTGAAGCTTTCTTT
TRBD2 | TRBJ2-7 | TRBV29-1 | NA | CSVVPFPRLAGGRWEQYF | TGCAGCGTTGTCCCGTTCCCAAGACTAGCGGGAGGGCGGTGGGAGCAGTACTTC
NA | TRBJ2-1 | TRBV9 | NA | CASSVDGRGFEQFF | TGTGCCAGCAGCGTAGATGGTAGGGGGTTTGAGCAGTTCTTC
TRBD1 | TRBJ1-5 | TRBV6-5 | NA | CASSPQGTTPQHF | TGTGCCAGCAGTCCACAGGGGACAACGCCCCAGCATTTT
NA | TRBJ1-1 | TRBV11-2 | NA | CASKGIEAFF | TGTGCCAGCAAGGGGATTGAAGCTTTCTTT
TRBD2 | TRBJ2-7 | TRBV7-3 | NA | CASSLTSSGSHEQYF | TGTGCCAGCAGCTTAACATCTAGCGGGAGTCACGAGCAGTACTTC
NA | TRBJ2-1 | TRBV6-5 | NA | CASSNRDLQFF | TGTGCCAGCAGCAACCGGGACTTACAGTTCTTC
TRBD2 | TRBJ2-7 | TRBV29-1 | many | CSVVLVGTSIHEQYF | TGCAGCGTTGTGCTGGTCGGGACTAGTATCCACGAGCAGTACTTC
NA | TRBJ1-4 | TRBV27 | NA | CASSYGTHNEKLFF | TGTGCCAGCAGCTACGGGACACATAATGAAAAACTGTTTTTT
NA | TRBJ2-7 | TRBV27 | NA | CASSFGTTSSYEQYF | TGTGCCAGCAGTTTTGGGACAACCAGCTCCTACGAGCAGTACTTC
TRBD2 | TRBJ2-7 | TRBV20-1 | NA | CSASGREISYEQYF | TGCAGTGCTAGTGGGAGGGAGATCTCCTACGAGCAGTACTTC
TRBD2 | TRBJ2-7 | TRBV20-1 | once | CSASGGLASPHEQYF | TGCAGTGCTAGTGGGGGACTAGCGTCCCCCCACGAGCAGTACTTC
TRBD1 | TRBJ1-1 | TRBV19 | few | CATRYRGIRTEAFF | TGTGCCACCAGATACAGGGGGATTCGCACTGAAGCTTTCTTT
NA | TRBJ2-7 | TRBV30 | few | CAWGHEGTASSYEQYF | TGTGCCTGGGGACACGAAGGGACGGCCAGCTCCTACGAGCAGTACTTC
NA | TRBJ2-6 | TRBV23-1 | NA | CASSSNNQGLAVSGANVLTF | TGCGCCAGCAGTTCCAACAATCAGGGACTCGCAGTCTCTGGGGCCAACGTCCTGACTTTC
NA | TRBJ1-3 | TRBV19 | NA | CASKRASFSGNTIYF | TGTGCCAGTAAAAGGGCCTCATTCTCTGGAAACACCATATATTTT
NA | TRBJ2-1 | TRBV27 | NA | CATGFGRAGEQFF | TGTGCCACGGGCTTCGGGAGAGCAGGTGAGCAGTTCTTC
TRBD2 | TRBJ2-1 | TRBV11-3 | NA | CASSLEREGPYNEQFF | TGTGCCAGCAGCTTGGAGCGGGAGGGCCCCTACAATGAGCAGTTCTTC
NA | TRBJ2-3 | TRBV27 | NA | CASRRGYTDTQYF | TGTGCCAGCAGACGGGGATACACAGATACGCAGTATTTT
NA | TRBJ1-6 | TRBV5-6 | NA | CASSHRGSLNSPLHF | TGTGCCAGCAGCCACCGGGGGTCCCTTAATTCACCCCTCCACTTT
TRBD1 | TRBJ1-5 | TRBV28 | NA | CASSSVSSDRGDQPQHF | TGTGCCAGCAGTTCCGTCTCCAGCGACAGGGGCGATCAGCCCCAGCATTTT
NA | TRBJ2-2 | TRBV5-4 | NA | CASSRPGTSGELFF | TGTGCCAGCAGCCGACCCGGGACATCCGGGGAGCTGTTTTTT
NA | TRBJ2-2 | TRBV28 | NA | CASSLIFGSNTGELFF | TGTGCCAGCAGTTTAATTTTCGGTTCAAACACCGGGGAGCTGTTTTTT
NA | TRBJ1-1 | TRBV29-1 | NA | CSVEAQGSEAFF | TGCAGCGTTGAAGCCCAGGGGAGTGAAGCTTTCTTT
NA | TRBJ2-2 | TRBV11-2 | NA | CASSLETGELFF | TGTGCCAGCAGCCTTGAGACCGGGGAGCTGTTTTTT